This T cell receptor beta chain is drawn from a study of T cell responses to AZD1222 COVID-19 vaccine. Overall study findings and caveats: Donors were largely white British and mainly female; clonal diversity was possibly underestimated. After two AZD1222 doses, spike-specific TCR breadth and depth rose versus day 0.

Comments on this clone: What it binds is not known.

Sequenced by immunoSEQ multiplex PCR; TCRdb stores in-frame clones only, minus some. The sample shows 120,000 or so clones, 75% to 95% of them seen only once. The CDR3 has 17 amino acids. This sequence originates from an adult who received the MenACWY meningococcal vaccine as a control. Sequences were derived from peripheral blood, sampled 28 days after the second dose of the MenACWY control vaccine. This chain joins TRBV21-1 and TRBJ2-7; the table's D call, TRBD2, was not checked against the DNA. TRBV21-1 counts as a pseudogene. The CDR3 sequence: CASSKTDLAGVRYEQYF. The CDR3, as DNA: TGTGCCAGCAGCAAAACCGATCTAGCGGGAGTAAGGTACGAGCAGTACTTC.